This T cell receptor (beta chain) was captured by sequencing in a study of cytomegalovirus exposure and HLA in healthy donors. With V trimmed by 5 bases and J by 0 bases, 8 bases remained unmatched. The CDR3 runs to 16 residues. Germline loops: CDR1 LNHDA, CDR2 SQIVND (reference sequence). Use of 60 Vbeta and 13 Jbeta primers characterized the PCR. Data came from immunoSEQ multiplex PCR; TCRdb stores just in-frame clones and leaves some out. The table shows about 160,000 clones, with 77% occurring only once. Findings and limits, study-wide: Beyond CMV serostatus, there was no information to go on about immune exposure.

Of note for this clone: Its target is unknown.

The material sequenced was PBMCs. The chain recombines TRBV19 with TRBJ1-1; 8 positions match TRBD1. This receptor was identified in a woman aged 40 to 50 in good health and CMV-seropositive. CDR3 in DNA: TGTGCCAGTAGTCCAAGGACAGGGTGGATGAACACTGAAGCTTTCTTT. Translated, it gives CASSPRTGWMNTEAFF.